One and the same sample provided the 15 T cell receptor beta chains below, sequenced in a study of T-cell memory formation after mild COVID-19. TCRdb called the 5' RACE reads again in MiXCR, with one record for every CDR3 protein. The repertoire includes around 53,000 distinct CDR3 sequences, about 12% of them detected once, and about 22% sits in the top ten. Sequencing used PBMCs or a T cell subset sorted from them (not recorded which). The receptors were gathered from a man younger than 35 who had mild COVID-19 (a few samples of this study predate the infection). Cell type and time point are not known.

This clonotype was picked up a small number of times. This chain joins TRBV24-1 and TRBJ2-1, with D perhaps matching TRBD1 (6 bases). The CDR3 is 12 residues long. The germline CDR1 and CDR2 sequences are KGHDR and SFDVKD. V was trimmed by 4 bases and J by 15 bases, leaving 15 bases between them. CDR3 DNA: TGTGCCACCAGTGAATTTACAGGGTCTTGGTTCTTC. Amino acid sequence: CATSEFTGSWFF.

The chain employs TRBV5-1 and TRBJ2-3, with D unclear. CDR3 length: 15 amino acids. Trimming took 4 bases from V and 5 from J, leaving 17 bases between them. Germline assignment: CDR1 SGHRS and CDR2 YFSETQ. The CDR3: CASSPGPPIGDTQYF. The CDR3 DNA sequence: TGCGCCAGCAGCCCCGGACCCCCCATCGGAGATACGCAGTATTTT.

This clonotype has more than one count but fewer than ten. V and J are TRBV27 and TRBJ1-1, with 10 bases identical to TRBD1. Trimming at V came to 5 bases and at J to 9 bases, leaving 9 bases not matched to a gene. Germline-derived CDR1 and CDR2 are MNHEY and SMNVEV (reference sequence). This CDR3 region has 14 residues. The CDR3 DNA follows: TGTGCCAGCAGTGCCGCCGGGACAGGGGAGAAAGCTTTCTTT. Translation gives CASSAAGTGEKAFF.

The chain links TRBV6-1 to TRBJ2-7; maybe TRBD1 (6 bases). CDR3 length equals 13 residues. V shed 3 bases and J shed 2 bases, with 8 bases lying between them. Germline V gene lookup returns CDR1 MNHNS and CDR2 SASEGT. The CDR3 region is CASSDRGAYEQYF. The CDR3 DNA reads TGTGCCAGCAGTGACAGGGGAGCCTACGAGCAGTACTTC.

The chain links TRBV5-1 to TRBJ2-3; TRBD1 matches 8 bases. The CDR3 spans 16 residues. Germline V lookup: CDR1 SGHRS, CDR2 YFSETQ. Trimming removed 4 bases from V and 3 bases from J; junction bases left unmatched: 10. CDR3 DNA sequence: TGCGCCAGCAGCCCGGGCGACAGGGGAAGAACAGATACGCAGTATTTT. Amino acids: CASSPGDRGRTDTQYF.

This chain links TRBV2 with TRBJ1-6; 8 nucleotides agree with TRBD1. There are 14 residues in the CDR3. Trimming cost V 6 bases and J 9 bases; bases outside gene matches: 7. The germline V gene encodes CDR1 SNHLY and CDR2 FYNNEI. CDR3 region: CASSLRQGTSPLHF. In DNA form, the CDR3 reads TGTGCCAGCAGCCTGAGACAGGGGACTTCACCCCTCCACTTT.

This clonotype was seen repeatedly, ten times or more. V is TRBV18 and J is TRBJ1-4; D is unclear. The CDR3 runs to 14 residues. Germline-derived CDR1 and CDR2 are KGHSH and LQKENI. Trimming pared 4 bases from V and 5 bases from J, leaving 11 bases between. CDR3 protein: CASSRRRENEKLFF. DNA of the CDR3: TGTGCCAGCTCACGGCGGAGAGAAAATGAAAAACTGTTTTTT.

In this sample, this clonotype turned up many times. The CDR3 sequence: CASGTHPGQGSNEQFF. CDR3 DNA: TGCGCCAGCGGGACGCACCCGGGACAGGGTAGCAATGAGCAGTTCTTC. The chain uses TRBV5-1 and TRBJ2-1; the match to TRBD1 covers 9 bases. CDR1 SGHRS and CDR2 YFSETQ come from the germline V gene. The CDR3 sequence is 16 residues long. The V segment lost 7 bases and the J segment 6 bases; nucleotides outside the gene matches: 14.

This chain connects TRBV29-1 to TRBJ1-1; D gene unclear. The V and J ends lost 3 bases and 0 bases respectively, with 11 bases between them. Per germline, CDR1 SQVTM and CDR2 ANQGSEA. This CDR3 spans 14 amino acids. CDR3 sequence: CSVDTGNMNTEAFF. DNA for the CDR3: TGCAGCGTTGATACGGGGAACATGAACACTGAAGCTTTCTTT.

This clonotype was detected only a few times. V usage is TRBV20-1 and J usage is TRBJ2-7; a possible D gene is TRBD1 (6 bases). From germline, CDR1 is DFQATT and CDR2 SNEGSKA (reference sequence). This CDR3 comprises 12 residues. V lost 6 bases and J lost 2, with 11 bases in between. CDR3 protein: CSAGQRAYEQYF. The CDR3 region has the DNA TGCAGTGCCGGACAGCGCGCCTACGAGCAGTACTTC.

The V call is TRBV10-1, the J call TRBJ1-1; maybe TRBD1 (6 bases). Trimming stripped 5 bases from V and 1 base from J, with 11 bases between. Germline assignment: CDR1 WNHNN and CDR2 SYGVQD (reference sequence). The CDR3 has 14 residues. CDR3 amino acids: CASSMAGANTEAFF. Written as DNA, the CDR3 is TGCGCCAGCAGTATGGCAGGGGCGAACACTGAAGCTTTCTTT.

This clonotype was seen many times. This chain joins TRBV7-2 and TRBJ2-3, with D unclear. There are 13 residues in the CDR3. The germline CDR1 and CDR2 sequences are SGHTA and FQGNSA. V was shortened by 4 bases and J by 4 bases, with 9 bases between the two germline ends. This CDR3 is CASSSGPPDTQYF. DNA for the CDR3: TGTGCCAGCAGCTCGGGCCCTCCAGATACGCAGTATTTT.

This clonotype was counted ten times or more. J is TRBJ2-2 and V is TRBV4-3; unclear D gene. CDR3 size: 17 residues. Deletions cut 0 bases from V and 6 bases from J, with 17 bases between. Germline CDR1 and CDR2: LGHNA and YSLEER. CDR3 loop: CASSQDRLAANPGELFF. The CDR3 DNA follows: TGCGCCAGCAGCCAAGATCGGTTAGCCGCCAATCCCGGGGAGCTGTTTTTT.

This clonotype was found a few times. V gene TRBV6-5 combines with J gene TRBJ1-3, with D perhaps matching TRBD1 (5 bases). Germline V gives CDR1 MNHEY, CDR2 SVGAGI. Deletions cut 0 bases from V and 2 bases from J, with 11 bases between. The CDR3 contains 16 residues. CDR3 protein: CASSYSMGVAGNTIYF. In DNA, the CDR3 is TGTGCCAGCAGTTACTCGATGGGGGTGGCTGGAAACACCATATATTTT.

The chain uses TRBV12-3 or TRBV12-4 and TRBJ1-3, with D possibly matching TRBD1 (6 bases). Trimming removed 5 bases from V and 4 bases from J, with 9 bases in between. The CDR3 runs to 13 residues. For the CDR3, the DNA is TGTGCCAGCAGTAAGGGGGACGGAAACACCATATATTTT. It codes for CASSKGDGNTIYF.